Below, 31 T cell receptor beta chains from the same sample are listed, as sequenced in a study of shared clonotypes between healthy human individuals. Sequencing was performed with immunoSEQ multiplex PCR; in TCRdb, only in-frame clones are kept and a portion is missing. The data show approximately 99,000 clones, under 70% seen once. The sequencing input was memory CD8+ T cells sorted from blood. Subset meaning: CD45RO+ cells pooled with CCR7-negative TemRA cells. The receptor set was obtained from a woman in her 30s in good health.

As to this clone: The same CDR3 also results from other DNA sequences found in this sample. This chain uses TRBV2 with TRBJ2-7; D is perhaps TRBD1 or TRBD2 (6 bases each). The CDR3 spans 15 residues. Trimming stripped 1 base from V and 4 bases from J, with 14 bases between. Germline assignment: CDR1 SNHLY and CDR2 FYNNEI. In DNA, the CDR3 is TGTGCCAGCAGTGAAGGGGGGGCTCCCGGATACGAGCAGTACTTC. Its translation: CASSEGGAPGYEQYF.

CDR3 sequence reads: CASSWSGNTLYEQYF. In nucleotides, the CDR3 is TGTGCCAGCAGTTGGTCGGGAAATACCCTATACGAGCAGTACTTC. The chain has TRBV6-6 and TRBJ2-7; possible D gene TRBD2, 5 bases. Between the trimmed V and J ends, which lost 4 bases and 4 bases, there was a span of 17 bases. The CDR3 totals 15 residues. Germline V gives CDR1 MNHNY, CDR2 SVGAGI (reference sequence).

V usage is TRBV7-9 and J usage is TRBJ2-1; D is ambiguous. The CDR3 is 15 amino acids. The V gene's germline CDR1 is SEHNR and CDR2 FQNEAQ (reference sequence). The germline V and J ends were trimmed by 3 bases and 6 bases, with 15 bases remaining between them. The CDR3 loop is CASSLVQDGFNEQFF. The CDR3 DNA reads TGTGCCAGCAGCTTGGTTCAGGACGGTTTCAATGAGCAGTTCTTC.

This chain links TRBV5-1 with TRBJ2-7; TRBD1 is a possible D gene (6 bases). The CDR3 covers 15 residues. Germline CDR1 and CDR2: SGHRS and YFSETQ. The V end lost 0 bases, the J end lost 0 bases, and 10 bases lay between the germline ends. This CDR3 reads CASSLAMDSSYEQYF. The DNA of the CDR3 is TGCGCCAGCAGCTTGGCTATGGACAGCTCCTACGAGCAGTACTTC.

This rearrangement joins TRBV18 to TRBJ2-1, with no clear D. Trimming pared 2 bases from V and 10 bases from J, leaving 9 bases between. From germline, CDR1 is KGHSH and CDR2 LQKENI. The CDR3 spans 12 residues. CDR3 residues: CASSPSLMEQFF. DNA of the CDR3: TGTGCCAGCTCACCATCTCTGATGGAGCAGTTCTTC. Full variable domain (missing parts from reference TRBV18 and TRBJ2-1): NAGVMQNPRHLVRRRGQEARLRCSPMKGHSHVYWYRQLPEEGLKFMVYLQKENIIDESGMPKERFSAEFPKEGPSILRIQQVVRGDSAAYFCASSPSLMEQFFGPGTRLTVL.

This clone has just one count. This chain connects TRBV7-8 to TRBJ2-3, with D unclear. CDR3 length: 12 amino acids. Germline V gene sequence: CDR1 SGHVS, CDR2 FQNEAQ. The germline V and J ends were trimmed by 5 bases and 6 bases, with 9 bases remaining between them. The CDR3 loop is CASSRMRDTQYF. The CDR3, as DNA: TGTGCCAGCAGCCGAATGAGGGATACGCAGTATTTT.

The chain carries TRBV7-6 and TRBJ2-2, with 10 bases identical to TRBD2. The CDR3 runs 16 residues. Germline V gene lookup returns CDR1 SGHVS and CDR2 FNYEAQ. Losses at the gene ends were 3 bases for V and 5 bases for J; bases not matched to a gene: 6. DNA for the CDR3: TGTGCCAGCAGCTTTTCTAGCGGGAGACGGACCGGGGAGCTGTTTTTT. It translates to CASSFSSGRRTGELFF.

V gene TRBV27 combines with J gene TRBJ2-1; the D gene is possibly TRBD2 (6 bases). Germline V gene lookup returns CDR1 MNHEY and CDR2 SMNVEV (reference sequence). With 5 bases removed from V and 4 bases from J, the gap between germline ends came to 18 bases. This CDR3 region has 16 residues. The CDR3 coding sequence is TGTGCCAGCAGTATCGGGACTCTGGCCTTATACAATGAGCAGTTCTTC. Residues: CASSIGTLALYNEQFF.

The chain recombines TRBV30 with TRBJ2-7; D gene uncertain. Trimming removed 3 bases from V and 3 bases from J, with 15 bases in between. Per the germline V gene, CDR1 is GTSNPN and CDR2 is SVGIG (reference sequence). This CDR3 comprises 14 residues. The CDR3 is CAWSHLGISYEQYF. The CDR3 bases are TGTGCCTGGAGCCACCTCGGAATAAGCTACGAGCAGTACTTC.

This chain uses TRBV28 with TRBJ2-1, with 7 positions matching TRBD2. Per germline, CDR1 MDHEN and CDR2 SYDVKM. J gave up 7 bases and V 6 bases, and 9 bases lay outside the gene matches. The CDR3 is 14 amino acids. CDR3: CASRPPGTKNEQFF. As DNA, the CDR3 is TGTGCCAGCAGGCCACCCGGGACTAAGAATGAGCAGTTCTTC.

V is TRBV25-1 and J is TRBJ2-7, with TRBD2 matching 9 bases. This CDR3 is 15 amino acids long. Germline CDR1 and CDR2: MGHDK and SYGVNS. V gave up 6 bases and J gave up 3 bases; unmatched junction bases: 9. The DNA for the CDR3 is TGTGCCAGCAGCTCCAGAGATAGCGGGAGCTACGAGCAGTACTTC. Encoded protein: CASSSRDSGSYEQYF.

As DNA, the CDR3 is TGTGCCAGCAGTGAAGCGACAGGGGGAGGGTCAGAGCAGTACTTC. Its translation: CASSEATGGGSEQYF. J is TRBJ2-7 and V is TRBV6-1; 9 bases map to TRBD1. CDR1 and CDR2 (germline): MNHNS, SASEGT. The CDR3 spans 15 residues. V shed 0 bases and J 7 bases; nucleotides not matched to a gene: 7.

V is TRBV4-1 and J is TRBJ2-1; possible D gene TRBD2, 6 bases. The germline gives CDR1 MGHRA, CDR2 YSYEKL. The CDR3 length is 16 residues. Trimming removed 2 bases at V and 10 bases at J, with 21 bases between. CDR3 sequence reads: CASSQSPGLRVKEQFF. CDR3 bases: TGCGCCAGCAGCCAATCCCCGGGACTCCGGGTAAAGGAGCAGTTCTTC.

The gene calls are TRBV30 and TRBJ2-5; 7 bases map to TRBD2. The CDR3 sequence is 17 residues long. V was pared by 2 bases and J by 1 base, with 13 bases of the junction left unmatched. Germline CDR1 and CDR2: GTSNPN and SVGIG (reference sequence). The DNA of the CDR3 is TGTGCCTGGAGTCTCTCCCCCCCCGGGACTACCCAAGAGACCCAGTACTTC. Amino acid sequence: CAWSLSPPGTTQETQYF.

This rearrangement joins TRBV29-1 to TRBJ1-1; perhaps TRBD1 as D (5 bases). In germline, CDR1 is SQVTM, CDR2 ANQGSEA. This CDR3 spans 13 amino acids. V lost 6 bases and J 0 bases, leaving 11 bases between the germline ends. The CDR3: CSVPTDMNTEAFF. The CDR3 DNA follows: TGCAGCGTCCCGACAGACATGAACACTGAAGCTTTCTTT. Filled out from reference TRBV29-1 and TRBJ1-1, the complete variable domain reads SAVISQKPSRDICQRGTSLTIQCQVDSQVTMMFWYRQQPGQSLTLIATANQGSEATYESGFVIDKFPISRPNLTFSTLTVSNMSPEDSSIYLCSVPTDMNTEAFFGQGTRLTVV.

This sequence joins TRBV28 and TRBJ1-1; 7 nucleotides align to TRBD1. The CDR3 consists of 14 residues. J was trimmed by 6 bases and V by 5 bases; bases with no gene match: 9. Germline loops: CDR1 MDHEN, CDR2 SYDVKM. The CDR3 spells CASSGTGDAAEAFF. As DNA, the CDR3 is TGTGCCAGCAGTGGCACAGGGGATGCGGCTGAAGCTTTCTTT. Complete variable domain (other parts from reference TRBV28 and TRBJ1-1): DVKVTQSSRYLVKRTGEKVFLECVQDMDHENMFWYRQDPGLGLRLIYFSYDVKMKEKGDIPEGYSVSREKKERFSLILESASTNQTSMYLCASSGTGDAAEAFFGQGTRLTVV.

CDR3 in amino acids: CASSESGLGSSYNEQFF. CDR3 coding DNA: TGTGCCAGCAGTGAATCAGGGCTGGGAAGCTCCTACAATGAGCAGTTCTTC. The J gene is TRBJ2-1, the V gene TRBV25-1; D perhaps matches TRBD1 (5 bases). V was clipped by 1 base and J by 0 bases, with 13 bases between them. Germline V gene lookup returns CDR1 MGHDK and CDR2 SYGVNS. The CDR3 spans 17 residues. The whole variable domain, remainder taken from reference TRBV25-1 and TRBJ2-1, is EADIYQTPRYLVIGTGKKITLECSQTMGHDKMYWYQQDPGMELHLIHYSYGVNSTEKGDLSSESTVSRIRTEHFPLTLESARPSHTSQYLCASSESGLGSSYNEQFFGPGTRLTVL.

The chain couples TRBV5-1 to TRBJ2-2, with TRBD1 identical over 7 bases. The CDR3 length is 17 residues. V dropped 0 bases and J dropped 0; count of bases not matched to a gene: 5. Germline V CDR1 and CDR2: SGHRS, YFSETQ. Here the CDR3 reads CASSLAWGQSNTGELFF. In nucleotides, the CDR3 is TGCGCCAGCAGCTTGGCTTGGGGACAGTCGAACACCGGGGAGCTGTTTTTT.

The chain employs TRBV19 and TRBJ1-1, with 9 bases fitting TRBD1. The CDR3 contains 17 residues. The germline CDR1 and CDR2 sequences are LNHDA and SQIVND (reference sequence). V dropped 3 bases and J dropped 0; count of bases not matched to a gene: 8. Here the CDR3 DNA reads TGTGCCAGTAGTATCGGGACAGGGAGAAGCCTGAACACTGAAGCTTTCTTT. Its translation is CASSIGTGRSLNTEAFF.

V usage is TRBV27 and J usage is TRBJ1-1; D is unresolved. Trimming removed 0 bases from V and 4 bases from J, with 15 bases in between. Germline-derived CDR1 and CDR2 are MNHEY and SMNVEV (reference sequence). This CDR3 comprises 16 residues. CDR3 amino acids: CASSLSVGGVGTEAFF. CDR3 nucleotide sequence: TGTGCCAGCAGTTTATCGGTGGGTGGGGTGGGCACTGAAGCTTTCTTT.

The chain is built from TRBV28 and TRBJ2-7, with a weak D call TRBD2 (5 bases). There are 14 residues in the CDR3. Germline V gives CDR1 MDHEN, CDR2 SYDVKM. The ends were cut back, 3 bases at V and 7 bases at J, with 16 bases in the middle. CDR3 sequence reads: CASSFPGLSTEQYF. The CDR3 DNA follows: TGTGCCAGCAGTTTTCCAGGACTGTCTACGGAGCAGTACTTC.

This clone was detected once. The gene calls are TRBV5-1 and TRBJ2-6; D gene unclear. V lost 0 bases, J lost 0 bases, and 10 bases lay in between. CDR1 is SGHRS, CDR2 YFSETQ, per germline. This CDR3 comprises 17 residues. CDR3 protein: CASSLGNLSSGANVLTF. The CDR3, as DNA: TGCGCCAGCAGCTTGGGAAACCTTAGCTCTGGGGCCAACGTCCTGACTTTC.

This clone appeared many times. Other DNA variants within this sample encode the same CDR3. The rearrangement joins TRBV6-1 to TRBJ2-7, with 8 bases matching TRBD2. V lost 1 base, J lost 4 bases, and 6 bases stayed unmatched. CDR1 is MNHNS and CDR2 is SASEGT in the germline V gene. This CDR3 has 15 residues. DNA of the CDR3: TGTGCCAGCAGTGAAGAGACGGGAGGGCCTTACGAGCAGTACTTC. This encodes CASSEETGGPYEQYF.

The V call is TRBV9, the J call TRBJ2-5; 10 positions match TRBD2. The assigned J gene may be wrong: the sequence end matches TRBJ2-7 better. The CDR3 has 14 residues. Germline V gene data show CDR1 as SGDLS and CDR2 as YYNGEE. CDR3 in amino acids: CASSASGRVDEQYF. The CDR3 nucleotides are TGTGCCAGCAGCGCAAGCGGGAGGGTTGACGAGCAGTACTTC.

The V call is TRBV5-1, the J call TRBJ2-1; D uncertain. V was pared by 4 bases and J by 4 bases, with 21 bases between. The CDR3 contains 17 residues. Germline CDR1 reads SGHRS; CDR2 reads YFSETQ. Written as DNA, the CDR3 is TGCGCCAGCAGCCCTCTCCAATCCGGACGTCAATACAATGAGCAGTTCTTC. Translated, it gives CASSPLQSGRQYNEQFF.

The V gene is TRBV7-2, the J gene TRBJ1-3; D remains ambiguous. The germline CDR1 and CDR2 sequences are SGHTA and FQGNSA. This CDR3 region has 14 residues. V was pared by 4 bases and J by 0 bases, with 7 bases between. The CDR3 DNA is TGTGCCAGCAGCTACCGGGTCTCTGGAAACACCATATATTTT. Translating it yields CASSYRVSGNTIYF.

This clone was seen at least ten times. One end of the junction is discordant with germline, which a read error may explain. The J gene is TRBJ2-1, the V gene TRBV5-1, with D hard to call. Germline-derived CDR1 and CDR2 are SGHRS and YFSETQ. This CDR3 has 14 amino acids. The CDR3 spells CASRLDSTYNEQFF. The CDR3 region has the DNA TGCGCCAGCAGATTGGATTCTACCTACAATGAGCAGTTCTTC.

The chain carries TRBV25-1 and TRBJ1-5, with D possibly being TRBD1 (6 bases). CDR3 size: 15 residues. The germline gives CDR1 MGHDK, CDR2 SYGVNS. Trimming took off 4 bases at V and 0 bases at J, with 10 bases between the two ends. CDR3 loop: CASSAGGGSNQPQHF. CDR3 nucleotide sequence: TGTGCCAGCAGTGCGGGAGGGGGTAGCAATCAGCCCCAGCATTTT.

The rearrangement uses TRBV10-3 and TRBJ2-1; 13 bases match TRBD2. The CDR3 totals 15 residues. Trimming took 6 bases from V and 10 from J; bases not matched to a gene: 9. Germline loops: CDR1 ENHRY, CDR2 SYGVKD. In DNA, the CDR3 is TGTGCCATCAGGCCGGGACTAGCGGGGTCGGGGGAGCAGTTCTTC. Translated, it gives CAIRPGLAGSGEQFF.

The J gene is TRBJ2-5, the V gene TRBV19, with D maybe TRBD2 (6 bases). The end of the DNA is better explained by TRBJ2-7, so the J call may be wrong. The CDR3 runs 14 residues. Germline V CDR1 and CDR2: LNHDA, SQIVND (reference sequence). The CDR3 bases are TGTGCCAGTAGTTCCCGGACTAACTCCTACGAGCAGTACTTC. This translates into CASSSRTNSYEQYF.

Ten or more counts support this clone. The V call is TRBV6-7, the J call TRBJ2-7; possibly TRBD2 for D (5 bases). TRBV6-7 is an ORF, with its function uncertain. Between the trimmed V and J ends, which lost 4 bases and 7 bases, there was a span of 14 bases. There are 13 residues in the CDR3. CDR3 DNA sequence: TGTGCCAGCAGTTCCGGACTTCTCGGGGAGCAGTACTTC. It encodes CASSSGLLGEQYF.